The T cell receptor (beta chain) described here comes from a study of cytomegalovirus exposure and HLA in healthy donors. About this clone: Its antigen remains unknown.

PCR involved 60 Vbeta and 13 Jbeta primers. Only in-frame clones appear in the TCRdb table, and some are missing; sequencing was by immunoSEQ multiplex PCR. Among 150,000 or so clones listed, around 83% were seen once. General study results and limits: Later examination showed HLA-associated TCR beta chains had greater clonal expansion than equally common others. Specificity of a few CMV-associated chains for CMV antigens was verified in vitro. Sequencing likely produced, as an artifact, a cluster of highly shared sequence variants.

V was pared by 4 bases and J by 8 bases, with 9 bases between. CDR3 length: 11 amino acids. CDR1 and CDR2 from the germline V gene are SGHRS and YFSETQ. This clonotype was obtained from a woman younger than 30 in good health and CMV-seronegative. The sequencing sample was made of PBMCs. The V call is TRBV5-1, the J call TRBJ1-2; D is ambiguous. This CDR3 is CASSEGGGYTF. CDR3 nucleotide sequence: TGCGCCAGCAGCGAAGGAGGCGGCTACACCTTC.